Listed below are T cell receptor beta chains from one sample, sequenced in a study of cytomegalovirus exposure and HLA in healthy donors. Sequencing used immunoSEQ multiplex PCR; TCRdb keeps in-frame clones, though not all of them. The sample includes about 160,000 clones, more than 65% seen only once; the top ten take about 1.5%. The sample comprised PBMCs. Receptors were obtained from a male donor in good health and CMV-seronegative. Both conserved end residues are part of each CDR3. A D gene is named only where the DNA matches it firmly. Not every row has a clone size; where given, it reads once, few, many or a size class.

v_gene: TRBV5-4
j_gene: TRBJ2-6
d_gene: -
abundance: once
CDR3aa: CASSRNLAGSGANVLTF
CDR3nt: TGTGCCAGCAGCCGAAACCTCGCAGGCTCTGGGGCCAACGTCCTGACTTTC

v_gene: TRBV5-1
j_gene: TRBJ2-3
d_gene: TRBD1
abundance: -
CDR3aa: CASSVGTALTDTQYF
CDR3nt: TGCGCCAGCAGCGTAGGGACAGCGCTCACAGATACGCAGTATTTT

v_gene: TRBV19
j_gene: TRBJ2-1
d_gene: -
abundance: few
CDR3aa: CASSTPGGLDNEQFF
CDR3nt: TGTGCCAGTAGTACCCCAGGGGGGTTGGACAATGAGCAGTTCTTC

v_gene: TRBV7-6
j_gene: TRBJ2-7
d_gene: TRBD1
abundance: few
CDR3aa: CASSLRTGNYEQYF
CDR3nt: TGTGCCAGCAGCTTAAGGACAGGGAACTACGAGCAGTACTTC

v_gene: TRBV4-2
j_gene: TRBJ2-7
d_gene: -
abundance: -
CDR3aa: CASSQAYSEQYF
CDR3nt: TGTGCCAGCAGCCAAGCTTACTCCGAGCAGTACTTC

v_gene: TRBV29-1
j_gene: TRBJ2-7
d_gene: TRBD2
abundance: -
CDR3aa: CSVEKGAGGFEQYF
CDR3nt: TGCAGCGTTGAAAAAGGAGCGGGGGGGTTCGAGCAGTACTTC

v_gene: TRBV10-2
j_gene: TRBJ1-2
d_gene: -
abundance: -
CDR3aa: CASSGDTSGYTF
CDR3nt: TGCGCCAGCAGTGGGGACACATCTGGCTACACCTTC

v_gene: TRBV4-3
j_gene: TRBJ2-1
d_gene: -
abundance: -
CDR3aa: CASSRNPGSNEQFF
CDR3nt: TGCGCCAGCAGCCGAAACCCGGGAAGCAATGAGCAGTTCTTC

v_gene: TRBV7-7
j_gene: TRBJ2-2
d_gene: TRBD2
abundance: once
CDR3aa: CASSSRLAGETTGELFF
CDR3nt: TGTGCCAGCAGCTCGAGACTAGCGGGAGAGACCACCGGGGAGCTGTTTTTT

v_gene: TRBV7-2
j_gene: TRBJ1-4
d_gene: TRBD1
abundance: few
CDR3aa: CASSLGHRQGVGQLFF
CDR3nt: TGTGCCAGCAGCTTAGGTCATCGACAGGGGGTGGGCCAACTGTTTTTT

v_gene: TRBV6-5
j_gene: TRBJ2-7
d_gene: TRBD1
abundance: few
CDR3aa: CASSSNPGTGGYEQYF
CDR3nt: TGTGCCAGCAGTTCCAACCCCGGGACAGGGGGCTACGAGCAGTACTTC